This paragraph reports one TCR beta chain. In the authors' workflow: Estimated nucleated cell counts came from reference gene primer amplification. Profiled with immunoSEQ multiplex PCR; TCRdb holds only in-frame clones, not every one. V, J and clone size derive from that table, while D and trimming were established from the DNA sequence. The table records about 47,000 clones, 88% of them present only once. Trimming cost V 10 bases and J 2 bases; bases outside gene matches: 11. There are 14 residues in the CDR3. Germline V CDR1 and CDR2: MNHEY, SMNVEV (reference sequence). The data were taken from a study of blood T cell repertoires in COVID-19. In the study overall: Some COVID-19 samples were acute and others convalescent; all came from the United States, Italy and Spain. From T cells, B-cell-depleted T cells, or PBMCs came the material, which was cDNA or gDNA.

The V gene is TRBV27, the J gene TRBJ2-7; 7 nucleotides agree with TRBD1. This receptor was obtained from a human donor with active COVID-19. The donor label of this sample is uncertain. Sequencing input: peripheral blood. In DNA, the CDR3 is TGTGCCATTCCTAGGACAGGTTCTACCTACGAGCAGTACTTC. Its translation: CAIPRTGSTYEQYF.